The 5 T cell receptor beta chains given below trace back to one sample, sequenced in a study of T cells in Graves' hyperthyroidism and ophthalmopathy. Amplification of TCR beta CDR3 regions used RNA as the template. First-round RT-PCR of the TCR CDR3 relied on the HTBI primer set. Using its own MiXCR run on the multiplex PCR reads, TCRdb lists one record per CDR3 protein. The table includes about 520,000 distinct CDR3 sequences, approximately 25% detected once. The sequenced sample was blood. All receptors derive from a woman aged 25-40 years with Graves' ophthalmopathy.

There are many counts of this clonotype. This rearrangement joins TRBV4-1 to TRBJ2-5; D remains ambiguous. V lost 5 bases to trimming and J lost 1 base, with 11 bases between them. The CDR3 runs 14 residues. In germline, CDR1 is MGHRA, CDR2 YSYEKL. The CDR3, as DNA: TGCGCCAGCAGCTCCATATGGGGCCAAGAGACCCAGTACTTC. Translating gives CASSSIWGQETQYF.

This chain links TRBV11-2 with TRBJ2-7; D gene unclear. CDR3 length: 10 amino acids. Germline V CDR1 and CDR2: SGHAT, FQNNGV. Trimming removed 8 bases at V and 5 bases at J, with 7 bases between. The CDR3 loop reads CASAFDEQYF. The CDR3 DNA sequence: TGTGCCAGCGCGTTTGACGAGCAGTACTTC.

The genes are TRBV12-3 or TRBV12-4 and TRBJ1-5; D unclear. Deletions cut 3 bases from V and 6 bases from J, with 12 bases between. The CDR3 has 14 amino acids. The CDR3 DNA reads as TGTGCCAGCAGTTTGAACGGAAGGGTTCAGCCCCAGCATTTT. Encoded protein: CASSLNGRVQPQHF.

The J gene is TRBJ1-2, the V gene TRBV12-3 or TRBV12-4; no firm D call. The CDR3 has 13 residues. Trimming removed 2 bases at V and 6 bases at J, with 10 bases between. The CDR3 protein is CASSLPPLNGYTF. Here the CDR3 DNA reads TGTGCCAGCAGTTTACCTCCCCTCAATGGCTACACCTTC.

This clonotype was found many times. The chain couples TRBV15 to TRBJ1-3; D is unclear. The V end lost 5 bases, the J end lost 0 bases, and 11 bases lay between the germline ends. The CDR3 contains 15 residues. Looked up from germline, CDR1 is LNHNV and CDR2 is YYDKDF (reference sequence). The CDR3 protein is CATSEGTVSGNTIYF. The DNA for the CDR3 is TGTGCCACCAGCGAAGGAACAGTCTCTGGAAACACCATATATTTT.